A selection of T cell receptor beta chains follows, all from one sample in a study of blood T cell repertoires in COVID-19. Some clones are missing from TCRdb's copy, which holds only in-frame ones; the method was immunoSEQ multiplex PCR. The profile shows 210,000 or so clones, roughly 87% of them singletons. Material: peripheral blood. These receptors originate from a man aged 40-50 years with active or convalescent COVID-19. CDR3s include the opening cysteine and the closing phenylalanine or tryptophan. A D gene is named only where the DNA matches it firmly. Size is omitted from some rows. Given values are once, few, many or a class for expanded clones.

D: -
length: 15
size: -
V: TRBV11-2
J: TRBJ1-5
CDR3: CASSLDRNSNQPQHF

D: TRBD1
length: 15
size: -
V: TRBV11-2
J: TRBJ1-2
CDR3: CASSRGTANNYGYTF

D: -
length: 14
size: -
V: TRBV7-2
J: TRBJ2-3
CDR3: CASSALLRTDTQYF

D: TRBD1
length: 15
size: -
V: TRBV7-2
J: TRBJ1-5
CDR3: CASRTPGQGMQPQHF

D: TRBD1
length: 15
size: once
V: TRBV4-1
J: TRBJ1-2
CDR3: CASSQKGQGASGYTF

D: TRBD1
length: 15
size: -
V: TRBV6-1
J: TRBJ1-2
CDR3: CASSDRDRDYYGYTF

D: TRBD1
length: 13
size: -
V: TRBV6-2/TRBV6-3
J: TRBJ1-3
CDR3: CASSPGTVNTIYF

D: -
length: 14
size: -
V: TRBV27
J: TRBJ2-7
CDR3: CASSFSGTTYEQYF

D: -
length: 14
size: -
V: TRBV6-4
J: TRBJ2-2
CDR3: CASSGRLNTGELFF

D: -
length: 13
size: -
V: TRBV6-5
J: TRBJ1-2
CDR3: CASSMDSLGGYTF

D: TRBD2
length: 12
size: -
V: TRBV29-1
J: TRBJ2-1
CDR3: CSSWDQRGEQFF

D: TRBD2
length: 14
size: -
V: TRBV7-9
J: TRBJ2-5
CDR3: CASSLGTSGIGQYF

D: -
length: 12
size: -
V: TRBV19
J: TRBJ2-7
CDR3: CASGTREGEQYF

D: TRBD1
length: 16
size: -
V: TRBV5-1
J: TRBJ1-5
CDR3: CASSFLPGQAGQPQHF

D: TRBD2
length: 17
size: -
V: TRBV28
J: TRBJ2-3
CDR3: CASSRLGVAGGLDTQYF

D: TRBD1
length: 15
size: -
V: TRBV19
J: TRBJ1-1
CDR3: CASSIQGALNTEAFF

D: -
length: 15
size: -
V: TRBV27
J: TRBJ1-1
CDR3: CASSSSGQPNTEAFF

D: -
length: 13
size: -
V: TRBV30
J: TRBJ1-2
CDR3: CAWMAPLAYGYTF

D: -
length: 14
size: -
V: TRBV24-1
J: TRBJ2-1
CDR3: CATSDRGGYNEQFF

D: -
length: 15
size: -
V: TRBV7-2
J: TRBJ1-3
CDR3: CASSLVGGTGNTIYF

D: TRBD1
length: 13
size: -
V: TRBV12-3/TRBV12-4
J: TRBJ2-1
CDR3: CASRIQGNNEQFF

D: -
length: 13
size: -
V: TRBV27
J: TRBJ1-1
CDR3: CASIDSGLTEAFF

D: TRBD1
length: 13
size: few
V: TRBV6-5
J: TRBJ1-2
CDR3: CASRIQGDPGYTF

D: -
length: 14
size: -
V: TRBV2
J: TRBJ2-7
CDR3: CASNDPDTAYEQYF

D: TRBD1
length: 14
size: -
V: TRBV7-3
J: TRBJ1-1
CDR3: CASRTGGVNTEAFF

D: -
length: 15
size: -
V: TRBV27
J: TRBJ2-7
CDR3: CASSLWGRGEYEQYF

D: -
length: 15
size: -
V: TRBV27
J: TRBJ1-2
CDR3: CASSFYSGANYGYTF

D: -
length: 16
size: -
V: TRBV3-1/TRBV3-2
J: TRBJ2-3
CDR3: CASSHETRYLTDTQYF

D: TRBD1
length: 15
size: once
V: TRBV6-5
J: TRBJ1-1
CDR3: CASSYSRTGDTEAFF